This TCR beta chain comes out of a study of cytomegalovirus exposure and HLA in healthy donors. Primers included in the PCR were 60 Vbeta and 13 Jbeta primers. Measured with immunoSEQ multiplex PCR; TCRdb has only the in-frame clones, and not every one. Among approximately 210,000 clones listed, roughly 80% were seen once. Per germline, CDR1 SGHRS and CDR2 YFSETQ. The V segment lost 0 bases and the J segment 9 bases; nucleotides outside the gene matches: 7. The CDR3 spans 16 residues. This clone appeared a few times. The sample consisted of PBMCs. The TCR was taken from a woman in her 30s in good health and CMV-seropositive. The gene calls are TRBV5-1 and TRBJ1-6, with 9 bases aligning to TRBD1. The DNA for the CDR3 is TGCGCCAGCAGCTTGGTGTACAGGGGGCTGGGTTCACCCCTCCACTTT. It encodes CASSLVYRGLGSPLHF.